The entry below gives a single T cell receptor (beta chain) sequence along with its context. No antigen is known for it. V was trimmed by 6 bases and J by 4 bases, leaving 15 bases between them. Germline V CDR1 and CDR2: MNHEY, SMNVEV (reference sequence). This CDR3 has 14 amino acids. This sample was included in a study of shared clonotypes between healthy human individuals. General study results and limits: Even with large depth, rarefaction showed that sorted-subset sequencing was incomplete.

Measured with immunoSEQ multiplex PCR; TCRdb has only the in-frame clones, and not every one. Of approximately 650,000 clones in the sample, over 95% were seen once. CD45RO-negative, CCR7-selected cells formed the naive CD8 fraction, which excluded terminally differentiated effector memory CD45RA+ cells. The sequencing sample was made of naive CD8+ T cells sorted from blood. The receptor's source is a woman aged 25-40 years in good health. The V call is TRBV27, the J call TRBJ1-2; D is perhaps TRBD1 (5 bases). CDR3 sequence reads: CASSLRDGLYGYTF. The CDR3 nucleotides are TGTGCCAGCAGCCTCCGGGACGGCCTCTATGGCTACACCTTC.